The rows below give T cell receptor beta chains drawn from one sample of a study of cytomegalovirus exposure and HLA in healthy donors. TCRdb's table, derived via immunoSEQ multiplex PCR, lists solely in-frame clones and lacks some. The sample records under 150,000 clones, roughly 85% being singletons. Sequences were obtained from PBMCs. The receptors were gathered from a woman aged 25 to 39 in good health and CMV-seronegative. The CDR3 runs from the conserved cysteine through the conserved F or W. D genes are given only for firm matches. Rows give clone size only sometimes, using once, few, many, or a class for an expanded clone.

>.|TRBV2|14|TRBJ1-1|once
CASRTTGLGTEAFF
TGTGCCAGCAGGACCACAGGGTTGGGCACTGAAGCTTTCTTT
>.|TRBV6-6|15|TRBJ2-3|few
CASSYQGSRTDTQYF
TGTGCCAGCAGTTACCAGGGGTCTCGCACAGATACGCAGTATTTT
>.|TRBV29-1|10|TRBJ2-1|.
CSGRDNEQFF
TGCAGCGGGAGGGACAATGAGCAGTTCTTC
>TRBD1|TRBV6-5|15|TRBJ1-2|.
CASSYTRGQGSGYTF
TGTGCCAGCAGTTACACCAGAGGACAGGGGTCTGGCTACACCTTC
>.|TRBV6-1|13|TRBJ1-5|.
CASRAGFSQPQHF
TGTGCCAGCAGGGCGGGGTTCTCCCAGCCCCAGCATTTT
>.|TRBV6-1|14|TRBJ1-1|.
CASSEPRVSTEAFF
TGTGCCAGCAGTGAACCCAGGGTTAGCACTGAAGCTTTCTTT
>.|TRBV29-1|15|TRBJ2-7|once
CSVELPLDSSYEQYF
TGCAGCGTTGAACTGCCGCTGGACAGTTCCTACGAGCAGTACTTC
>TRBD1|TRBV6-5|13|TRBJ1-2|.
CASSTRDRSLYTF
TGTGCCAGCAGTACCCGGGACAGGTCCCTCTACACCTTC
>TRBD1|TRBV6-1|12|TRBJ1-1|.
CASSVQGAGAFF
TGTGCCAGCAGTGTACAGGGGGCCGGGGCTTTCTTT
>.|TRBV5-1|17|TRBJ2-6|.
CASSLLSAGGGANVLTF
TGCGCCAGCAGCTTGTTAAGCGCCGGGGGTGGGGCCAACGTCCTGACTTTC